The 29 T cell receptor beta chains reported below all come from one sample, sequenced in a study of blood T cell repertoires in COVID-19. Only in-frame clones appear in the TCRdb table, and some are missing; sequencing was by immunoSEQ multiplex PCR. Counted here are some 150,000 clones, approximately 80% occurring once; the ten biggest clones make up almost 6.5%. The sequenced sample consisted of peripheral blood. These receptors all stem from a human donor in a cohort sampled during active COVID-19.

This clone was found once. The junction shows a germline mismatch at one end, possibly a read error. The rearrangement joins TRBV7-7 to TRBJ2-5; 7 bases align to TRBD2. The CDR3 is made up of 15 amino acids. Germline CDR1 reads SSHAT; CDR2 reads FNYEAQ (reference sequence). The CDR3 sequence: CASSLVGTTQETQYF. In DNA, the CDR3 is TGTGCTAGCAGCTTAGTGGGGACTACCCAAGAGACCCAGTACTTC.

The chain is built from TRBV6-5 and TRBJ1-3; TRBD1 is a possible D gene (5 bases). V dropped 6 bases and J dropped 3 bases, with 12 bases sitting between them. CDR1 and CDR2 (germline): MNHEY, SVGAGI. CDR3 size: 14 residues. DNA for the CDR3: TGTGCCAGCAGGAGGGGAGGGAGTGGAAACACCATATATTTT. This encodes CASRRGGSGNTIYF.

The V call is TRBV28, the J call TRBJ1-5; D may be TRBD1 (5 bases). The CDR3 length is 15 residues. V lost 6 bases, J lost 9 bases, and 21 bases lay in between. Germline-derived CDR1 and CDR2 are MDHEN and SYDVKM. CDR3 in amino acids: CASRAPGEPLRPQHF. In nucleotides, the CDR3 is TGTGCCAGCAGAGCTCCGGGGGAGCCCCTCCGGCCCCAGCATTTT.

This chain's CDR3 is CASSEDRGREETQYF. In nucleotides, the CDR3 is TGTGCCAGCAGTGAAGATAGGGGGCGCGAAGAGACCCAGTACTTC. The chain links TRBV2 to TRBJ2-5; 7 bases line up with TRBD1. Germline V CDR1 and CDR2: SNHLY, FYNNEI. This CDR3 is built from 15 residues. J lost 3 bases, V lost 1 base, and 5 bases had no gene match.

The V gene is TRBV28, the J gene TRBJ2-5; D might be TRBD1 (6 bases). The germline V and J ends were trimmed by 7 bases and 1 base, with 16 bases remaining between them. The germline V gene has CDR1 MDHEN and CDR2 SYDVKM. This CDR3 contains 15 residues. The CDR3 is CASNPTGRIQETQYF. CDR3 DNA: TGTGCCAGCAACCCGACAGGCCGGATCCAAGAGACCCAGTACTTC. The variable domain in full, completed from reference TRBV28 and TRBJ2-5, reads DVKVTQSSRYLVKRTGEKVFLECVQDMDHENMFWYRQDPGLGLRLIYFSYDVKMKEKGDIPEGYSVSREKKERFSLILESASTNQTSMYLCASNPTGRIQETQYFGPGTRLLVL.

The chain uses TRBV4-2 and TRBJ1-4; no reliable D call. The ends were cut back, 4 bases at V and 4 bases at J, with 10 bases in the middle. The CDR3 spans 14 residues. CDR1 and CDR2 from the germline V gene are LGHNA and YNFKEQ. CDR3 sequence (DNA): TGTGCCAGCAGCCCACCCCAGATTAATGAAAAACTGTTTTTT. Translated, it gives CASSPPQINEKLFF.

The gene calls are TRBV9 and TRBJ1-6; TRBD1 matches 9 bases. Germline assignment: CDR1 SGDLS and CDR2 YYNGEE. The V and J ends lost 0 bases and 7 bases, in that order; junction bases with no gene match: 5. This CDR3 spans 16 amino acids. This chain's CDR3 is CASSVEGQGRNSPLHF. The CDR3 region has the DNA TGTGCCAGCAGCGTAGAGGGACAGGGAAGAAATTCACCCCTCCACTTT.

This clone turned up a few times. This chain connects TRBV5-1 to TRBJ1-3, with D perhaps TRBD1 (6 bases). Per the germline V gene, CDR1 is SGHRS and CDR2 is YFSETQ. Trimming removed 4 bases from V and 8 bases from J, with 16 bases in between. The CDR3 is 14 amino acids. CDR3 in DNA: TGCGCCAGCAGCCAGGGGACCCGCGAGGACACCATATATTTT. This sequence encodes CASSQGTREDTIYF.

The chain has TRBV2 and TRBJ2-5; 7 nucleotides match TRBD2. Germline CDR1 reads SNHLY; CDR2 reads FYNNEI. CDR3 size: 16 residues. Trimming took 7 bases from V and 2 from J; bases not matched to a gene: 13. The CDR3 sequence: CASKRGLGGRQETQYF. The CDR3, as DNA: TGTGCCAGCAAGCGGGGCTTGGGAGGCAGACAAGAGACCCAGTACTTC.

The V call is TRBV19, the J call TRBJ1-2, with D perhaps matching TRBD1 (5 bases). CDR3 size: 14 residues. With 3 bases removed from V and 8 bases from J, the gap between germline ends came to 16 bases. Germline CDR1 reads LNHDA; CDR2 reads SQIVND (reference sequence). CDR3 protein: CASSMRGVAKGYTF. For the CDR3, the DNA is TGTGCCAGTAGTATGCGGGGCGTCGCCAAGGGCTACACCTTC.

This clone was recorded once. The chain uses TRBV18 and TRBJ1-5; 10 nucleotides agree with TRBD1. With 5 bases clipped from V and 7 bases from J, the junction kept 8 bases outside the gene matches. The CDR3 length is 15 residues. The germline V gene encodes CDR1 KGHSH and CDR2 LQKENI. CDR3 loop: CASSIDRGPGQPQHF. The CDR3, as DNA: TGTGCCAGCTCAATCGACAGGGGGCCGGGACAGCCCCAGCATTTT.

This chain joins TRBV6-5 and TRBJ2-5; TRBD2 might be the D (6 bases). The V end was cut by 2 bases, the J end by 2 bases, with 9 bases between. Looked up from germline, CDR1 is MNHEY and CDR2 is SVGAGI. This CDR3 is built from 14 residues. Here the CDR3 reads CASSYGGFQETQYF. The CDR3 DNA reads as TGTGCCAGCAGTTACGGGGGGTTTCAAGAGACCCAGTACTTC.

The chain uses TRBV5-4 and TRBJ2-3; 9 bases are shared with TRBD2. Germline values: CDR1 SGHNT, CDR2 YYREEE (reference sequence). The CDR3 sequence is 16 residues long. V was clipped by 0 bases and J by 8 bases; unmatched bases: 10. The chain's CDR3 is CASSLAEAGGFSTQYF. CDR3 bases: TGTGCCAGCAGCTTGGCCGAGGCGGGGGGGTTTAGTACGCAGTATTTT.

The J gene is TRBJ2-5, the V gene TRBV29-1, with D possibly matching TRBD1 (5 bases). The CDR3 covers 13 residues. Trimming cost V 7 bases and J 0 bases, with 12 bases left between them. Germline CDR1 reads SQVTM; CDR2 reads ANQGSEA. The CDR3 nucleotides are TGCAGCGGTCTACACAGGTACCAAGAGACCCAGTACTTC. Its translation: CSGLHRYQETQYF.

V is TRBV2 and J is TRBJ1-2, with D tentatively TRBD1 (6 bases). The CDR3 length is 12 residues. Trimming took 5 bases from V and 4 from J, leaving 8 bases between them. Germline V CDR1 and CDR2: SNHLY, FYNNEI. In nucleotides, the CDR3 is TGTGCCAGCAGTAGGGACACCTATGGCTACACCTTC. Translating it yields CASSRDTYGYTF.

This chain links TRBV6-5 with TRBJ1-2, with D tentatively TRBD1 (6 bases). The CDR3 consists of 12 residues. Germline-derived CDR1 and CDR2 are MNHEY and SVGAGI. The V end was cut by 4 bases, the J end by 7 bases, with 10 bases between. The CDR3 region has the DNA TGTGCCAGCAGTTCGGGACAAGCTGGCTACACCTTC. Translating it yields CASSSGQAGYTF.

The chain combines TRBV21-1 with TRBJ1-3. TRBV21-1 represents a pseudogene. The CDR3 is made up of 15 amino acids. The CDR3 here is CASYLTGGKGNTIYF. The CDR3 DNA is TGTGCCAGCTACCTTACGGGGGGCAAAGGAAACACCATATATTTT.

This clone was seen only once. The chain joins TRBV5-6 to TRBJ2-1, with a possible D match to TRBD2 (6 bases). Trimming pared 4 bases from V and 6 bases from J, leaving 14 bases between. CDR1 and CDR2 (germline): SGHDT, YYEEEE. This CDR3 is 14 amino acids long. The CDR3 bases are TGTGCCAGCAGCCGACTGGAGGGCTCCAATGAGCAGTTCTTC. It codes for CASSRLEGSNEQFF.

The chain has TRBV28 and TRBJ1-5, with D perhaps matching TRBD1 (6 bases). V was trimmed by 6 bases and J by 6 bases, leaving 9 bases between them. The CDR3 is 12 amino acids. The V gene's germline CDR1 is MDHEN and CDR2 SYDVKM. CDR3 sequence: CASRQGPQPQHF. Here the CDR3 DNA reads TGTGCCAGCAGACAGGGTCCTCAGCCCCAGCATTTT.

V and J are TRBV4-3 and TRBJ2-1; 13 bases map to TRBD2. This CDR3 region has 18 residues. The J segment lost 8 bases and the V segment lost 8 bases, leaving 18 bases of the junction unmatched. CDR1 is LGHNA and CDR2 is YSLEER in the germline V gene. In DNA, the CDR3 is TGCGCCAGCGGAATCAGAGGGACTAGCGGGGCCGGGGGTCATGAGCAGTTCTTC. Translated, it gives CASGIRGTSGAGGHEQFF.

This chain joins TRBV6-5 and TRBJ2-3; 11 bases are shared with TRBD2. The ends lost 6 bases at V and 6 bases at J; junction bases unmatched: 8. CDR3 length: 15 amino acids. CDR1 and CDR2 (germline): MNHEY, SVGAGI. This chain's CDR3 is CASRTLAGGEDTQYF. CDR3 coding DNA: TGTGCCAGCAGGACCCTAGCGGGGGGCGAGGATACGCAGTATTTT.

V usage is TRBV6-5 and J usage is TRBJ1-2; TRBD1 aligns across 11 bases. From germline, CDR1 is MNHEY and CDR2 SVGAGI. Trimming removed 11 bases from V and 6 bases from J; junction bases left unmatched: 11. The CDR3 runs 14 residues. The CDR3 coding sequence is TGTGCCGCAGCTGGAGGACAGGGGGCGAATGGCTACACCTTC. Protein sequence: CAAAGGQGANGYTF.

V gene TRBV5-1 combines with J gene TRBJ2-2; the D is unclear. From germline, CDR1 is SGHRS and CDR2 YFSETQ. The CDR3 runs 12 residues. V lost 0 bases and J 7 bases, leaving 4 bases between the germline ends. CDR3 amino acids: CASSLGIGELFF. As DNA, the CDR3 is TGCGCCAGCAGCTTGGGTATCGGGGAGCTGTTTTTT.

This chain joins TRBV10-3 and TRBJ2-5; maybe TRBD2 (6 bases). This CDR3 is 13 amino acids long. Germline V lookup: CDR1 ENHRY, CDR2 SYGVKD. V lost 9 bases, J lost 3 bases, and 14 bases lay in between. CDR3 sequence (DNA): TGTGCCATATCAACCGGGACTGAAGAGACCCAGTACTTC. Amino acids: CAISTGTEETQYF.

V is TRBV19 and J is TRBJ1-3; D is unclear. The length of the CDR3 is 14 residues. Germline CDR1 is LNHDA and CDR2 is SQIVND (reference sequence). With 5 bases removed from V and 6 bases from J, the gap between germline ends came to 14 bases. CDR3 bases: TGTGCCAGTAGTGCGGGAAATTTTGAAAACACCATATATTTT. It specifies CASSAGNFENTIYF.

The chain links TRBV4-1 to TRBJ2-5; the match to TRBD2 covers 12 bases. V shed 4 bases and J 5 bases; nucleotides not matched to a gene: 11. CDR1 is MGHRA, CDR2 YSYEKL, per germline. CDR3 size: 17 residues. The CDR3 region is CASSPGLAGWIGETQYF. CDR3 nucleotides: TGCGCCAGCAGCCCCGGACTAGCGGGGTGGATTGGGGAGACCCAGTACTTC.

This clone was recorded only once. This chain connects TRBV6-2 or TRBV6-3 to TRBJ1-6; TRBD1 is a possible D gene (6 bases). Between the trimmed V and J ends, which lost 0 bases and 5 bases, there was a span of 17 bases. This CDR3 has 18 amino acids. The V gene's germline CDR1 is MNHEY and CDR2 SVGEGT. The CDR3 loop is CASSYSASGGTHNSPLHF. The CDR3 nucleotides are TGTGCCAGCAGTTACTCCGCTTCTGGGGGCACCCATAATTCACCCCTCCACTTT.

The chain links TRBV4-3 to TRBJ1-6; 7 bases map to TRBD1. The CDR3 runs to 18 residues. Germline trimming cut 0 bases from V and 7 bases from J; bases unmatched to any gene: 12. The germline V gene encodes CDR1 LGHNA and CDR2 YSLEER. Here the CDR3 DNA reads TGCGCCAGCAGCCAAGATTTACTACAGACAGGGTGGAATTCACCCCTCCACTTT. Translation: CASSQDLLQTGWNSPLHF.

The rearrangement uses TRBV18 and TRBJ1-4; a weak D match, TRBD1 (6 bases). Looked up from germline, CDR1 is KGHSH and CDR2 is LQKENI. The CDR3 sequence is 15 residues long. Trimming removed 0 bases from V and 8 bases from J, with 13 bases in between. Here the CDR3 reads CASSPPFGGAEKLFF. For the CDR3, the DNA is TGTGCCAGCTCACCACCGTTTGGGGGCGCGGAAAAACTGTTTTTT.